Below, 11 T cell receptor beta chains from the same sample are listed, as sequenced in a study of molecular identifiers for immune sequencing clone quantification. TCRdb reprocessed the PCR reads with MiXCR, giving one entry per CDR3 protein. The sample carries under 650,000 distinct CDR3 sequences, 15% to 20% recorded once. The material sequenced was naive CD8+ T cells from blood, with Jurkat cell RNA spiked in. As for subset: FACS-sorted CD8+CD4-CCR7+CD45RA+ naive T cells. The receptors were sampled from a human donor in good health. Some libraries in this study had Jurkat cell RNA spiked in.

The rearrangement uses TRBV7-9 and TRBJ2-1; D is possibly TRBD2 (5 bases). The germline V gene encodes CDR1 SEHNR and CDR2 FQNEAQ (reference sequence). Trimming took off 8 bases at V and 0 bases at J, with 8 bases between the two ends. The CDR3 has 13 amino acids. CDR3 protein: CASSGISYNEQFF. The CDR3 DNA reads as TGTGCCAGCTCGGGGATCTCCTACAATGAGCAGTTCTTC.

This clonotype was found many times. The CDR3 bases are TGTGCCAGCATACCGGGACAGGGGAGGTACGAGCAGTACTTC. Translation: CASIPGQGRYEQYF. The chain is built from TRBV7-2 and TRBJ2-7; 10 bases are shared with TRBD1. Germline CDR1 and CDR2: SGHTA and FQGNSA. Losses at the gene ends were 7 bases for V and 4 bases for J; bases not matched to a gene: 7. The CDR3 totals 14 residues.

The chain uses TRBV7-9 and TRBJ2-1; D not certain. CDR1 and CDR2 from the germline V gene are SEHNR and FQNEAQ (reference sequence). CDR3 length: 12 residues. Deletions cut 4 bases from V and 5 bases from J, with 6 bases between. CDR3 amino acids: CASSSLHNEQFF. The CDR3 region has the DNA TGTGCCAGCAGCTCACTTCACAATGAGCAGTTCTTC.

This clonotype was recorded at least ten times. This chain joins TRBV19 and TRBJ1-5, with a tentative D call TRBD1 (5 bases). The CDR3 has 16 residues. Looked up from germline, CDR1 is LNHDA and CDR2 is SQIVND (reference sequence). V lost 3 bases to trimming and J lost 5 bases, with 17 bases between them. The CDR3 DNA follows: TGTGCCAGTAGTATTGGGACCCGAGGCTATCATCAGCCCCAGCATTTT. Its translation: CASSIGTRGYHQPQHF.

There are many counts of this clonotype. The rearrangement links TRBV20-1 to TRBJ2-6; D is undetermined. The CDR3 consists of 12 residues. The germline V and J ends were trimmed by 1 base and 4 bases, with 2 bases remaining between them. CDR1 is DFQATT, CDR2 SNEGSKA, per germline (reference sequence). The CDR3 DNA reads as TGCAGTGCTAGAGGGGGGGCCAACGTCCTGACTTTC. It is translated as CSARGGANVLTF.

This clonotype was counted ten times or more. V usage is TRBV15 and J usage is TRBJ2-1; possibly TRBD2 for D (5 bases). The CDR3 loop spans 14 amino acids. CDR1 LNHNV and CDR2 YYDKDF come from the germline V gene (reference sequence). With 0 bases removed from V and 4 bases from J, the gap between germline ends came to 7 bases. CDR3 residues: CATSRDRGYNEQFF. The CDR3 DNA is TGTGCCACCAGCAGAGACCGCGGGTACAATGAGCAGTTCTTC.

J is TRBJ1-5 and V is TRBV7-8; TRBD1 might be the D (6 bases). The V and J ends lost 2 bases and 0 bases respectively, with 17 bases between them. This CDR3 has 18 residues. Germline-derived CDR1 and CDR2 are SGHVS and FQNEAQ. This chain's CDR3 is CASSLTRTAGYSNQPQHF. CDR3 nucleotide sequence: TGTGCCAGCAGCTTAACCCGGACAGCAGGATATAGCAATCAGCCCCAGCATTTT.

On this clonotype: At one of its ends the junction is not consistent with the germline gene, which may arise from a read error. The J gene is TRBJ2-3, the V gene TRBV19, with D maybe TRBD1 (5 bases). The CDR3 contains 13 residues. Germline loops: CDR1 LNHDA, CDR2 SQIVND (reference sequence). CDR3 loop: CASSMAHTGTQYF. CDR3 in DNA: TGTGCCAGTAGTATGGCCCACACAGGTACGCAGTATTTT.

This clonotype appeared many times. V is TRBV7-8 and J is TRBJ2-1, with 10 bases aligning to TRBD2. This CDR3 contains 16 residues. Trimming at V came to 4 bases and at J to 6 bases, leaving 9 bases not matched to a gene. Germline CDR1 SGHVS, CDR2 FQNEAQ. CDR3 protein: CASSSAGGPIANEQFF. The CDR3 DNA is TGTGCCAGCAGCTCAGCGGGGGGGCCAATAGCCAATGAGCAGTTCTTC. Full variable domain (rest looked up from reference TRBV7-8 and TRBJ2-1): GAGVSQSPRYKVAKRGQDVALRCDPISGHVSLFWYQQALGQGPEFLTYFQNEAQLDKSGLPSDRFFAERPEGSVSTLKIQRTQQEDSAVYLCASSSAGGPIANEQFFGPGTRLTVL.

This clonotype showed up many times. The CDR3 spells CASSRGETQYF. Written as DNA, the CDR3 is TGTGCCAGCAGTCGGGGGGAGACCCAGTACTTC. The chain is built from TRBV19 and TRBJ2-5; D is perhaps TRBD2 (6 bases). Trimming cost V 9 bases and J 5 bases, with 10 bases left between them. The CDR3 runs to 11 residues. CDR1 LNHDA and CDR2 SQIVND come from the germline V gene (reference sequence). The full variable domain, completed using reference TRBV19 and TRBJ2-5, is DGGITQSPKYLFRKEGQNVTLSCEQNLNHDAMYWYRQDPGQGLRLIYYSQIVNDFQKGDIAEGYSVSREKKESFPLTVTSAQKNPTAFYLCASSRGETQYFGPGTRLLVL.

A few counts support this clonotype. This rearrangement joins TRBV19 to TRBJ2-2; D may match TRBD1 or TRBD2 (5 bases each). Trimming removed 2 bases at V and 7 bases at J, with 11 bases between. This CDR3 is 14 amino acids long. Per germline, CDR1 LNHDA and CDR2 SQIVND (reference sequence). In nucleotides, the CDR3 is TGTGCCAGTAGTATAACCGAGGGGCGCGGGGAGCTGTTTTTT. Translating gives CASSITEGRGELFF. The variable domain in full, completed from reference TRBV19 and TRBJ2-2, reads DGGITQSPKYLFRKEGQNVTLSCEQNLNHDAMYWYRQDPGQGLRLIYYSQIVNDFQKGDIAEGYSVSREKKESFPLTVTSAQKNPTAFYLCASSITEGRGELFFGEGSRLTVL.